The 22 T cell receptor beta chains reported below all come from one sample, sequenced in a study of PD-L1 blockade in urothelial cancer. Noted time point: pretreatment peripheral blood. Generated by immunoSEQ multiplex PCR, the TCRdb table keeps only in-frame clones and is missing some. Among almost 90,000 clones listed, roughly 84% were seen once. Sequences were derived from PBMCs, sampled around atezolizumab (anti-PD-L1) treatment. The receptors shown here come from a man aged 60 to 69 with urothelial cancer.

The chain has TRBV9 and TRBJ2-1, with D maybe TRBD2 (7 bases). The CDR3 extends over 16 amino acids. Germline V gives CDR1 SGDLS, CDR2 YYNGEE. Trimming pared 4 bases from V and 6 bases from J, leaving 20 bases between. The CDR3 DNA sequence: TGTGCCAGCAGCCTGGGGGGGCAGGCCGTTTCCAATGAGCAGTTCTTC. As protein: CASSLGGQAVSNEQFF.

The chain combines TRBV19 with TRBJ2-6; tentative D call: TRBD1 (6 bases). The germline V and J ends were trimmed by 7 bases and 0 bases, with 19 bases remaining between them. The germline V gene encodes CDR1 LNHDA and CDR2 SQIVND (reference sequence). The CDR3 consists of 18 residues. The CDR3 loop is CASKLTQGYLSGANVLTF. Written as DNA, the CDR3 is TGTGCCAGTAAGTTAACACAGGGCTACCTCTCTGGGGCCAACGTCCTGACTTTC.

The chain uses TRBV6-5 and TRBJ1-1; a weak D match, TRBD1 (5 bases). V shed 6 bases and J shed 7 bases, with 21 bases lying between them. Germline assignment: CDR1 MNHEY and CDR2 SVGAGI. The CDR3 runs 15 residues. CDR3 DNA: TGTGCCAGCAGCAATAGTTTTAGGACAAACGTTGAAGCTTTCTTT. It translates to CASSNSFRTNVEAFF.

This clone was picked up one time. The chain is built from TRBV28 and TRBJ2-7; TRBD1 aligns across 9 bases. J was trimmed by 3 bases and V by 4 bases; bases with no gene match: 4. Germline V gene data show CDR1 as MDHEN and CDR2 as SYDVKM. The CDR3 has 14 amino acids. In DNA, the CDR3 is TGTGCCAGCAGTTCCGGGGGACAGGGCTACGAGCAGTACTTC. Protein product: CASSSGGQGYEQYF.

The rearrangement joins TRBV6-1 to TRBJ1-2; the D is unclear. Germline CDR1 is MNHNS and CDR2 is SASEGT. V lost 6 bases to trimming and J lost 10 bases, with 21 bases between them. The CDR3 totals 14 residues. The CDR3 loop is CASRAQDYQRDYTF. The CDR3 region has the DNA TGTGCCAGCAGAGCCCAGGACTATCAAAGGGACTACACCTTC.

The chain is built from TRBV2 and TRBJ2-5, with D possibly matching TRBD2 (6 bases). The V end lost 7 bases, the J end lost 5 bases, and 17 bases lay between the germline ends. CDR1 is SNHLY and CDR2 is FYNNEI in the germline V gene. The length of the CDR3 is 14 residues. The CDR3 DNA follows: TGTGCCAGCAAAGGGCCCGGAGGGTACGAGACCCAGTACTTC. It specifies CASKGPGGYETQYF. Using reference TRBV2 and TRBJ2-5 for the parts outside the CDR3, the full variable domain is EPEVTQTPSHQVTQMGQEVILRCVPISNHLYFYWYRQILGQKVEFLVSFYNNEISEKSEIFDDQFSVERPDGSNFTLKIRSTKLEDSAMYFCASKGPGGYETQYFGPGTRLLVL.

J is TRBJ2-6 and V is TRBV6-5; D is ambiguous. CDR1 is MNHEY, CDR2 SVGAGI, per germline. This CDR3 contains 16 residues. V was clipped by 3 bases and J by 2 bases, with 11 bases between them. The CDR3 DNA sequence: TGTGCCAGCAGTTATCGTCCGGGTGCTGGGGCCAACGTCCTGACTTTC. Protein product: CASSYRPGAGANVLTF.

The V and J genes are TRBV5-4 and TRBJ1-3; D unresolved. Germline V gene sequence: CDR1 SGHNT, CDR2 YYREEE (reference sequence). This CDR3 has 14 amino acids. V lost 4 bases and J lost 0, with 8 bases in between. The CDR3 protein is CASSRAYSGNTIYF. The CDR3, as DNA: TGTGCCAGCAGCCGAGCATACTCTGGAAACACCATATATTTT.

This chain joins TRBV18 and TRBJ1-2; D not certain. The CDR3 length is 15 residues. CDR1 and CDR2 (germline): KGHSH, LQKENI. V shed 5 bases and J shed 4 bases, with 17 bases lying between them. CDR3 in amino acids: CASSTGISGSYGYTF. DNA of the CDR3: TGTGCCAGCTCAACGGGAATCAGTGGAAGCTATGGCTACACCTTC. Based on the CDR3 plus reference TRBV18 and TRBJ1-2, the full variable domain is NAGVMQNPRHLVRRRGQEARLRCSPMKGHSHVYWYRQLPEEGLKFMVYLQKENIIDESGMPKERFSAEFPKEGPSILRIQQVVRGDSAAYFCASSTGISGSYGYTFGSGTRLTVV.

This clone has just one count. This CDR3 reads CASSVDTPETQYF. The CDR3 DNA sequence: TGTGCCAGCAGCGTAGACACTCCAGAGACCCAGTACTTC. The V and J genes are TRBV2 and TRBJ2-5; no reliable D call. V lost 6 bases and J lost 4, with 12 bases in between. The germline gives CDR1 SNHLY, CDR2 FYNNEI. This CDR3 has 13 residues.

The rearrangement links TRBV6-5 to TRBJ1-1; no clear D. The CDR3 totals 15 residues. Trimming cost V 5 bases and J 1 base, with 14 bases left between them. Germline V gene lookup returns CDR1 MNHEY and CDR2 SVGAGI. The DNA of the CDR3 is TGTGCCAGCAGTGTCGGGGTAGGGTCGAACACTGAAGCTTTCTTT. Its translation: CASSVGVGSNTEAFF.

DNA of the CDR3: TGCAGCGTTGAAGGGGGGGCAGATACGCAGTATTTT. Residues: CSVEGGADTQYF. This sequence joins TRBV29-1 and TRBJ2-3; D perhaps matches TRBD2 (6 bases). The CDR3 runs 12 residues. With 1 base removed from V and 4 bases from J, the gap between germline ends came to 6 bases. The germline gives CDR1 SQVTM, CDR2 ANQGSEA.

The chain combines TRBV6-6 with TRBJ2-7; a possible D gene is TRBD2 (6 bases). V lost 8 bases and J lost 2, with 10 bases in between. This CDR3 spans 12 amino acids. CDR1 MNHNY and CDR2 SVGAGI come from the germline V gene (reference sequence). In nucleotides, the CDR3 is TGTGCCAGCCGCCGGGGGACCTACGAGCAGTACTTC. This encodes CASRRGTYEQYF.

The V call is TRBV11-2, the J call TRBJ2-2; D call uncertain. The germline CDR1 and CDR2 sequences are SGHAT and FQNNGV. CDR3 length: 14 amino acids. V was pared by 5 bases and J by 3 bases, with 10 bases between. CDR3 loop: CASSTSRYTGELFF. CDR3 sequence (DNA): TGTGCCAGCAGCACCTCTAGGTACACCGGGGAGCTGTTTTTT.

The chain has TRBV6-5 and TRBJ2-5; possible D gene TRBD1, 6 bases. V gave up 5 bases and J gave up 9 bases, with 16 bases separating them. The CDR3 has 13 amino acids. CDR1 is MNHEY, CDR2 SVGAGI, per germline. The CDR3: CASSDIVGGAQYF. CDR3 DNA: TGTGCCAGCAGTGACATCGTAGGGGGAGCCCAGTACTTC.

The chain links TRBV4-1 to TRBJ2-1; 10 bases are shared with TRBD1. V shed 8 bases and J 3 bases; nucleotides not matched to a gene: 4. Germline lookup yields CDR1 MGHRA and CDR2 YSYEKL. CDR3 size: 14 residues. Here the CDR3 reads CASRGTGDYNEQFF. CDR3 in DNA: TGCGCCAGCCGAGGGACAGGGGACTACAATGAGCAGTTCTTC.

In DNA, the CDR3 is TGTGCCAGCAGTGACGGGACAGGAATCACAGATACGCAGTATTTT. Protein sequence: CASSDGTGITDTQYF. The chain employs TRBV6-1 and TRBJ2-3, with 8 bases identical to TRBD1. The length of the CDR3 is 15 residues. Looked up from germline, CDR1 is MNHNS and CDR2 is SASEGT. V lost 3 bases and J lost 2; bases outside the gene matches: 4.

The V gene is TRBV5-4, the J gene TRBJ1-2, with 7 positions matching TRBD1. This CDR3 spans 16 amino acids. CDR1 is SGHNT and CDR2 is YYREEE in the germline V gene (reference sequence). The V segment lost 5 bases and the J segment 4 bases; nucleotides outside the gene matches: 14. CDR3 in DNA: TGTGCCAGCAGTTACACATCGACCCGGGACAGCTATGGCTACACCTTC. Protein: CASSYTSTRDSYGYTF.

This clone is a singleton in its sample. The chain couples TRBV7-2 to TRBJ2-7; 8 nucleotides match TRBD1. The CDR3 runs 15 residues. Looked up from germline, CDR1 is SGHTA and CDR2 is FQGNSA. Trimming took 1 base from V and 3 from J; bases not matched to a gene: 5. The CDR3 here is CASSLGQGALYEQYF. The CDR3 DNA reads TGTGCCAGCAGCTTAGGTCAGGGGGCTCTCTACGAGCAGTACTTC.

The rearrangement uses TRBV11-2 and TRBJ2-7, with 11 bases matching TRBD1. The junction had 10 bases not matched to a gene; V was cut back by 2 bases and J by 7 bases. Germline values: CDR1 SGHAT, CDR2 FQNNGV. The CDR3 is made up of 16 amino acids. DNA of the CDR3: TGTGCCAGCAGCTTAAAAGGACAGGGGGCGCTGGGGGAGCAGTACTTC. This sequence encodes CASSLKGQGALGEQYF. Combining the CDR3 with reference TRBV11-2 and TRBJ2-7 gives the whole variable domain EAGVAQSPRYKIIEKRQSVAFWCNPISGHATLYWYQQILGQGPKLLIQFQNNGVVDDSQLPKDRFSAERLKGVDSTLKIQPAKLEDSAVYLCASSLKGQGALGEQYFGPGTRLTVT.

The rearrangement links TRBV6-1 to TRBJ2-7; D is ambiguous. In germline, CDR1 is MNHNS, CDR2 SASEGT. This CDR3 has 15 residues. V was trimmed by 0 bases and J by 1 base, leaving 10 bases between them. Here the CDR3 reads CASSEAAAVSYEQYF. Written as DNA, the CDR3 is TGTGCCAGCAGTGAAGCTGCGGCAGTTTCCTACGAGCAGTACTTC.

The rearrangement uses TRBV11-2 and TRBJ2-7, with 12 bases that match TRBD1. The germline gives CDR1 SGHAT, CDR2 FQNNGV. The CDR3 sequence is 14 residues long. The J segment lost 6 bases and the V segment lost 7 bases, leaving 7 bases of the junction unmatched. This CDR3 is CASTRGTGGSEQYF. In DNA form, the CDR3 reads TGTGCCAGCACCCGAGGGACAGGGGGCTCCGAGCAGTACTTC.